The 28 T cell receptor beta chains below all came from one sample that was sequenced in a study of Ad26.COV2.S vaccination and SARS-CoV-2 variants. The treatment is: roughly 18 received Ad26.COV2.S at low or high dose, single or two shots; five or six received placebo; per-sample allocation not given. Day 63 after the first injection of vaccine or placebo was the sampling time. Repertoires were generated with immunoSEQ multiplex PCR, while TCRdb's copy carries only in-frame clones and drops some. The repertoire includes approximately 500,000 clones, 87% of them detected once, and over 10% sits in the top ten. The input for sequencing was peripheral blood, taken in a trial of Ad26.COV2.S vaccine versus placebo. Source of these receptors: a person aged 18-65 years who received the Ad26.COV2.S COVID-19 vaccine or a placebo.

This sequence joins TRBV3-1 (or the pseudogene TRBV3-2) and TRBJ2-7, with no clear D. The CDR3 is 15 amino acids. V was shortened by 0 bases and J by 7 bases, with 16 bases between the two germline ends. Germline V gives CDR1 LGHDT, CDR2 YNNKEL (reference sequence). The CDR3 bases are TGTGCCAGCAGCCAAGATACCAGTCGGAGTCGTGAGCAGTACTTC. It codes for CASSQDTSRSREQYF.

This clone was found once. The CDR3 protein is CASSGAGTGAHEQYF. The CDR3 DNA sequence: TGCGCCAGCAGCGGGGCGGGGACAGGGGCCCACGAGCAGTACTTC. The rearrangement joins TRBV5-1 to TRBJ2-7; 10 bases are shared with TRBD1. V shed 4 bases and J 5 bases; nucleotides not matched to a gene: 9. The CDR3 covers 15 residues. Germline loops: CDR1 SGHRS, CDR2 YFSETQ. The full variable domain, with the rest looked up from reference TRBV5-1 and TRBJ2-7, is KAGVTQTPRYLIKTRGQQVTLSCSPISGHRSVSWYQQTPGQGLQFLFEYFSETQRNKGNFPGRFSGRQFSNSRSEMNVSTLELGDSALYLCASSGAGTGAHEQYFGPGTRLTVT.

This clone was found once. V gene TRBV10-3 combines with J gene TRBJ1-2; D is possibly TRBD1 (5 bases). This CDR3 is built from 13 residues. The germline CDR1 and CDR2 sequences are ENHRY and SYGVKD. The V gene lost 6 bases and the J gene lost 8 bases, with 16 bases spanning the gap. This CDR3 reads CAISSGPGEGYTF. The CDR3 DNA sequence: TGTGCCATCAGCTCCGGGCCGGGGGAAGGCTACACCTTC.

J is TRBJ1-6 and V is TRBV3-1 (or the pseudogene TRBV3-2), with D possibly matching TRBD1 (5 bases). Germline V gene sequence: CDR1 LGHDT, CDR2 YNNKEL (reference sequence). CDR3 length: 16 residues. V lost 7 bases, J lost 6 bases, and 19 bases lay in between. The DNA of the CDR3 is TGTGCCAGCACCCTCTGGGGCGCGCTGGCTAATTCACCCCTCCACTTT. This codes for CASTLWGALANSPLHF.

This clone was counted only a few times. CDR3 bases: TGTGCCACCAGCAGAGCGGCTAGCGCATACAATGAGCAGTTCTTC. Translation: CATSRAASAYNEQFF. The rearrangement joins TRBV15 to TRBJ2-1; TRBD2 might be the D (6 bases). Germline V gene data show CDR1 as LNHNV and CDR2 as YYDKDF (reference sequence). The V gene lost 1 base and the J gene lost 4 bases, with 11 bases spanning the gap. The CDR3 loop spans 15 amino acids.

The chain has TRBV30 and TRBJ1-3, with 8 positions matching TRBD1. The CDR3 loop spans 16 amino acids. Germline CDR1 reads GTSNPN; CDR2 reads SVGIG (reference sequence). The V gene end was trimmed by 8 bases and the J gene end by 8 bases; junction bases not matched to a gene: 20. CDR3 region: CAGPLDREKGGDTIYF. The CDR3 DNA sequence: TGTGCCGGGCCCTTGGACAGGGAGAAGGGTGGTGACACCATATATTTT.

The chain combines TRBV5-1 with TRBJ1-2; D is perhaps TRBD1 (6 bases). CDR1 is SGHRS and CDR2 is YFSETQ in the germline V gene. This CDR3 region has 13 residues. V was shortened by 2 bases and J by 8 bases, with 13 bases between the two germline ends. The CDR3 DNA reads TGCGCCAGCAGCTTAGGGACATTAGACGGCTACACCTTC. Translation: CASSLGTLDGYTF.

The chain is built from TRBV6-4 and TRBJ2-1; D is uncertain. The length of the CDR3 is 15 residues. V was trimmed by 4 bases and J by 3 bases, leaving 13 bases between them. The germline CDR1 and CDR2 sequences are MRHNA and SNTAGT. CDR3: CASSVTFWGYNEQFF. CDR3 DNA: TGTGCCAGCAGTGTGACATTTTGGGGCTACAATGAGCAGTTCTTC.

This rearrangement joins TRBV7-2 to TRBJ2-3; unclear D gene. This CDR3 is 12 amino acids long. CDR1 and CDR2 from the germline V gene are SGHTA and FQGNSA. The ends were cut back, 5 bases at V and 5 bases at J, with 8 bases in the middle. CDR3 protein: CASSPLRDTQYF. The DNA for the CDR3 is TGTGCCAGCAGCCCCCTCCGAGATACGCAGTATTTT. The variable domain in full, with the rest retrieved from reference TRBV7-2 and TRBJ2-3, is GAGVSQSPSNKVTEKGKDVELRCDPISGHTALYWYRQSLGQGLEFLIYFQGNSAPDKSGLPSDRFSAERTGGSVSTLTIQRTQQEDSAVYLCASSPLRDTQYFGPGTRLTVL.

The rearrangement joins TRBV21-1 to TRBJ2-3; TRBD1 is the table's D call, not checked against the DNA. TRBV21-1 is reported as a pseudogene. This CDR3 is 16 amino acids long. The CDR3: CASSKDGRGRTDTQYF. The CDR3 region has the DNA TGTGCCAGCAGCAAAGATGGCAGGGGGCGCACAGATACGCAGTATTTT.

V usage is TRBV7-2 and J usage is TRBJ2-4, with 7 bases aligning to TRBD1. Trimming removed 1 base from V and 5 bases from J; junction bases left unmatched: 8. CDR1 and CDR2 (germline): SGHTA, FQGNSA. There are 16 residues in the CDR3. For the CDR3, the DNA is TGTGCCAGCAGCTTAGGAGCAGGGGGTGTCCAAAACATTCAGTACTTC. It specifies CASSLGAGGVQNIQYF.

This clone counts as medium-sized. The chain combines TRBV5-4 with TRBJ1-2; TRBD1 matches 7 bases. CDR3 length: 14 amino acids. Germline CDR1 and CDR2: SGHNT and YYREEE (reference sequence). With V trimmed by 2 bases and J by 8 bases, 9 bases remained unmatched. The CDR3 sequence is CASSFAGGGGGYTF. CDR3 sequence (DNA): TGTGCCAGCAGCTTCGCCGGGGGAGGGGGCGGCTACACCTTC.

V is TRBV19 and J is TRBJ2-7; D not certain. The CDR3 is 13 amino acids. Deletions cut 3 bases from V and 7 bases from J, with 13 bases between. CDR1 is LNHDA, CDR2 SQIVND, per germline (reference sequence). CDR3 sequence reads: CASSMTVVGEQYF. The CDR3 nucleotides read TGTGCCAGTAGTATGACGGTGGTAGGGGAGCAGTACTTC.

Comments on this clone: An end of the junction does not agree with germline; a read error may underlie this. The chain employs TRBV6-5 and TRBJ2-6; D unresolved. CDR3 size: 13 residues. Germline V gene data show CDR1 as MNHEY and CDR2 as SVGAGI. CDR3 sequence: CASSSSGSNVLTF. The CDR3 region has the DNA TGTGCCAGCAGTTCCTCTGGGTCCAACGTCCTGACTTTC.

The V call is TRBV3-1 (or the pseudogene TRBV3-2), the J call TRBJ2-1; 10 bases match TRBD2. J lost 2 bases, V lost 1 base, and 5 bases had no gene match. Germline V gene data show CDR1 as LGHDT and CDR2 as YNNKEL (reference sequence). The CDR3 spans 17 residues. The CDR3 DNA follows: TGTGCCAGCAGCCAAGTAGCGGGAGGTAGGGCCTACAATGAGCAGTTCTTC. Its protein product is CASSQVAGGRAYNEQFF.

J is TRBJ2-3 and V is TRBV2; D is uncertain. From germline, CDR1 is SNHLY and CDR2 FYNNEI. The CDR3 sequence is 12 residues long. The V gene lost 4 bases and the J gene lost 6 bases, with 8 bases spanning the gap. The chain's CDR3 is CASSGLSDTQYF. CDR3 nucleotides: TGTGCCAGCAGTGGGTTAAGCGATACGCAGTATTTT.

This sequence joins TRBV5-4 and TRBJ2-7, with D possibly being TRBD2 (5 bases). V shed 4 bases and J shed 6 bases, with 14 bases lying between them. The germline CDR1 and CDR2 sequences are SGHNT and YYREEE (reference sequence). The CDR3 runs to 13 residues. The CDR3 is CASSIKLRGEQYF. The CDR3 nucleotides are TGTGCCAGCAGCATCAAATTACGGGGCGAGCAGTACTTC.

V gene TRBV28 combines with J gene TRBJ1-1, with D tentatively TRBD1 (5 bases). CDR1 and CDR2 (germline): MDHEN, SYDVKM. This CDR3 comprises 17 residues. The ends were cut back, 8 bases at V and 2 bases at J, with 24 bases in the middle. In DNA, the CDR3 is TGTGCCAGCCCACGGGGGGTAAGTGCTGGGGCAAACACTGAAGCTTTCTTT. Its translation: CASPRGVSAGANTEAFF.

The rearrangement uses TRBV6-5 and TRBJ1-6; a possible D gene is TRBD1 (5 bases). Germline V gives CDR1 MNHEY, CDR2 SVGAGI. This CDR3 spans 15 amino acids. V lost 6 bases and J lost 10, with 19 bases in between. The CDR3 region is CASSPGLRGVSPLHF. The CDR3 nucleotides are TGTGCCAGCAGCCCGGGACTACGTGGGGTCTCACCCCTCCACTTT.

The gene calls are TRBV9 and TRBJ2-2, with TRBD2 matching over 11 bases. This CDR3 is built from 19 residues. V lost 0 bases to trimming and J lost 3 bases; unmatched junction nucleotides: 10. Germline V gives CDR1 SGDLS, CDR2 YYNGEE. CDR3 protein: CASSVGLAGGRYDTGELFF. The CDR3 DNA is TGTGCCAGCAGCGTAGGTCTAGCGGGAGGACGTTATGACACCGGGGAGCTGTTTTTT.

This chain connects TRBV16 to TRBJ1-2; D not resolved. The CDR3 is 14 amino acids. Germline V CDR1 and CDR2: KGHSY, FQNENV. The V and J ends lost 0 bases and 2 bases respectively, with 7 bases between them. CDR3 sequence reads: CASSQSTVNYGYTF. For the CDR3, the DNA is TGTGCCAGCAGCCAATCAACTGTGAACTATGGCTACACCTTC.

The rearrangement uses TRBV13 and TRBJ2-7; TRBD2 matches 9 bases. V gave up 4 bases and J gave up 5 bases; unmatched junction bases: 15. CDR3 length equals 17 residues. Germline V lookup: CDR1 PRHDT, CDR2 FYEKMQ (reference sequence). In DNA form, the CDR3 reads TGTGCCAGCAGCTCCGCCGGGGTGAGCGGGAGGCTCGACGAGCAGTACTTC. As protein: CASSSAGVSGRLDEQYF.

This chain connects TRBV7-2 to TRBJ2-7; D is undetermined. The CDR3 runs 14 residues. With 6 bases removed from V and 3 bases from J, the gap between germline ends came to 15 bases. Germline V CDR1 and CDR2: SGHTA, FQGNSA. The CDR3 DNA reads as TGTGCCAGCAGGCCGAGAGCCCTGGGCTACGAGCAGTACTTC. Translation gives CASRPRALGYEQYF.

The chain recombines TRBV2 with TRBJ1-5; 8 bases map to TRBD1. V was clipped by 5 bases and J by 7 bases; unmatched bases: 10. Germline V gene lookup returns CDR1 SNHLY and CDR2 FYNNEI. This CDR3 has 15 residues. For the CDR3, the DNA is TGTGCCAGCAGTAAGGGACAGGCATTCTGGCAGCCCCAGCATTTT. Translating gives CASSKGQAFWQPQHF.

This chain uses TRBV10-3 with TRBJ1-1; unclear D gene. The ends were cut back, 5 bases at V and 4 bases at J, with 5 bases in the middle. Germline V lookup: CDR1 ENHRY, CDR2 SYGVKD. The CDR3 has 11 residues. Written as DNA, the CDR3 is TGTGCCATCAGTAAGGGCACTGAAGCTTTCTTT. This translates into CAISKGTEAFF.

This chain connects TRBV15 to TRBJ1-1; possibly TRBD1 for D (5 bases). Trimming took 5 bases from V and 6 from J, leaving 22 bases between them. CDR1 LNHNV and CDR2 YYDKDF come from the germline V gene (reference sequence). The CDR3 totals 16 residues. The CDR3 region is CATSSLGGEGYAEAFF. The CDR3 DNA sequence: TGTGCCACCAGCTCCCTGGGGGGGGAGGGTTACGCTGAAGCTTTCTTT. Variable domain in full (rest from reference TRBV15 and TRBJ1-1): DAMVIQNPRYQVTQFGKPVTLSCSQTLNHNVMYWYQQKSSQAPKLLFHYYDKDFNNEADTPDNFQSRRPNTSFCFLDIRSPGLGDTAMYLCATSSLGGEGYAEAFFGQGTRLTVV.

The chain carries TRBV7-3 and TRBJ2-1, with 8 bases fitting TRBD2. The CDR3 is 15 amino acids. The V gene end was trimmed by 5 bases and the J gene end by 9 bases; junction bases not matched to a gene: 12. CDR1 is SGHTA and CDR2 is FQGTGA in the germline V gene. The CDR3 coding sequence is TGTGCCAGCAGCCCGGCCAGCGGGAGAGCCGGTGAGCAGTTCTTC. Translated: CASSPASGRAGEQFF.

This chain uses TRBV11-3 with TRBJ2-7; D is tentatively TRBD1 or TRBD2 (5 bases each). The CDR3 has 15 amino acids. The germline V gene has CDR1 SGHNT and CDR2 YENEEA. V was shortened by 1 base and J by 2 bases, with 12 bases between the two germline ends. CDR3 nucleotides: TGTGCCAGCAGCTTAGGAGTTCAGGGAGCCTACGAGCAGTACTTC. Residues: CASSLGVQGAYEQYF.